Listed below are T cell receptor beta chains from one sample, sequenced in a study of blood T cell repertoires in COVID-19. Libraries were prepared by immunoSEQ multiplex PCR; TCRdb keeps only in-frame clonotypes and omits some of them. The sample contains 250,000 to 350,000 clones, roughly 90% of which appear only once. Specimen: PBMCs or T cells enriched from blood (not recorded which). The receptors were sampled from a man in his 60s who had recovered from COVID-19. The CDR3 runs from the conserved cysteine through the conserved F or W. The D gene is left open where the match is weak. A row's size may be missing; if present it is once, few, many or a size class.

V,D,J,size,DNA,CDR3
TRBV18,TRBD1,TRBJ2-7,-,TGTGCCAGCTCACCAGCGGGACAGGGGAACGAGCAGTACTTC,CASSPAGQGNEQYF
TRBV24-1,-,TRBJ2-1,-,TGTGCCACCAGTGATTCCGCCGGGGTGGACAATGAGCAGTTCTTC,CATSDSAGVDNEQFF
TRBV21-1,-,TRBJ2-7,-,TGTGCCAGCAGCTCTCAAAGTGGGCACCTTGACTACGAGCAGTACTTC,CASSSQSGHLDYEQYF
TRBV9,TRBD2,TRBJ2-5,-,TGTGCCAGCAGCTCACTAGCGATCGCGACAGAGACCCAGTACTTC,CASSSLAIATETQYF
TRBV5-1,-,TRBJ2-7,-,TGCGCCAGTAAATTAGATACCTACGAGCAGTACTTC,CASKLDTYEQYF
TRBV10-3,TRBD1,TRBJ1-1,-,TGTGCCATCAGTGAGGTGGGGACAGCTAACACTGAAGCTTTCTTT,CAISEVGTANTEAFF
TRBV5-1,TRBD1,TRBJ2-3,-,TGCGCCAGCAGCTTAGGCGGGACAGGTCTCCCAGATACGCAGTATTTT,CASSLGGTGLPDTQYF
TRBV18,TRBD1,TRBJ1-4,-,TGTGCCAGCTCCAGGGGGCTTGATGAAAAACTGTTTTTT,CASSRGLDEKLFF
TRBV5-1,TRBD1,TRBJ1-6,-,TGCGCCAGCAGCTTCGATCTATCAGGACAGGGGTCACCCCTCCACTTT,CASSFDLSGQGSPLHF
TRBV18,-,TRBJ1-1,-,TGTGCCAGCTCTCGGACAGACACCACTAACACTGAAGCTTTCTTT,CASSRTDTTNTEAFF
TRBV5-4,TRBD2,TRBJ2-1,-,TGTGCCAGCAGCCTACATACCGGGACTAGCGACCTCAATGAGCAGTTCTTC,CASSLHTGTSDLNEQFF
TRBV7-3,-,TRBJ1-4,-,TGTGCCAGCAGCCCCGGGGCGGGGGGCGCAGAAAAACTGTTTTTT,CASSPGAGGAEKLFF
TRBV12-3/TRBV12-4,-,TRBJ1-2,-,TGTGCCAGCAGCCCTGGACAGAACTATGGCTACACCTTC,CASSPGQNYGYTF
TRBV3-1/TRBV3-2,TRBD1,TRBJ1-2,-,TGTGCCAGCAGCCAAGTCGATAGGACAGGCTTAAGCCTCCTCTACGGCTACACCTTC,CASSQVDRTGLSLLYGYTF
TRBV13,TRBD1,TRBJ2-7,-,TGTGCCAGCAGGCCCCCGGGACAGCACTCCTACGAGCAGTACTTC,CASRPPGQHSYEQYF
TRBV3-1/TRBV3-2,TRBD1,TRBJ1-1,-,TGTGCCAGCAGCTATAGACAGGGAACTGAAGCTTTCTTT,CASSYRQGTEAFF
TRBV7-8,TRBD1,TRBJ2-7,-,TGTGCCAGCAGCCCGACAGGGAGTGGGTTCGAGCAGTACTTC,CASSPTGSGFEQYF
TRBV29-1,TRBD1,TRBJ2-1,once,TGCAGCGCCCACGGGCAGGGACAGGGATACAATGAGCAGTTCTTC,CSAHGQGQGYNEQFF
TRBV7-9,-,TRBJ2-1,-,TGTGCCAGCAGCCCGCCGAGCCCGAATGAGCAGTTCTTC,CASSPPSPNEQFF
TRBV5-5,-,TRBJ2-7,once,TGTGCCAGCCACATGCCGGGTACCTACGAGCAGTACTTC,CASHMPGTYEQYF
TRBV30,-,TRBJ2-1,-,TGTGCCTGGAGTACCTACTCCTACAATGAGCAGTTCTTC,CAWSTYSYNEQFF
TRBV6-5,-,TRBJ1-1,-,TGTGCCAGCTCAACTCGGGGTCGGGACACTGAAGCTTTCTTT,CASSTRGRDTEAFF